This record concerns one TCR beta chain sequence. There are 14 residues in the CDR3. Germline lookup yields CDR1 SGHRS and CDR2 YFSETQ. V was cut by 0 bases and J by 1 base, with 7 bases left in between. The sample originates from a study of blood T cell repertoires in COVID-19. Assay: immunoSEQ multiplex PCR; the TCRdb copy retains only in-frame clones and omits some. The sample lists about 50,000 clones, roughly four fifths occurring once. The J gene is TRBJ2-5, the V gene TRBV5-1; D gene ambiguous. Sequenced material: peripheral blood. This TCR came from a man between 65 and 85 years old with active COVID-19. In DNA, the CDR3 is TGCGCCAGCAGCTTGGGAGGATCCCAAGAGACCCAGTACTTC. Translating it yields CASSLGGSQETQYF.